Included here is one T cell receptor beta chain sequence, with context. This table comes from immunoSEQ multiplex PCR, and its TCRdb copy is limited to in-frame clones, with some not included. In the table there are some 180,000 clones, 88% of which are singletons. The sample is drawn from a study of blood T cell repertoires in COVID-19. The V gene lost 6 bases and the J gene lost 2 bases, with 20 bases spanning the gap. CDR1 is SGHNT and CDR2 is YYREEE in the germline V gene (reference sequence). This CDR3 comprises 17 residues. The clonotype comes from a man in his forties or fifties with active or convalescent COVID-19. The chain joins TRBV5-4 to TRBJ2-2, with D possibly matching TRBD2 (6 bases). Material for sequencing was peripheral blood. CDR3 sequence: CASTGDLSRPNTGELFF. DNA for the CDR3: TGTGCCAGCACCGGGGACTTGAGTCGTCCTAACACCGGGGAGCTGTTTTTT.